The 30 T cell receptor beta chains below all came from one sample that was sequenced in a study of cytomegalovirus exposure and HLA in healthy donors. Both 60 Vbeta primers and 13 Jbeta primers went into the PCR. Clones were read by immunoSEQ multiplex PCR, and TCRdb kept only the in-frame ones, dropping some. The sample consists of some 150,000 clones, around 90% of them appearing once. Material for sequencing was PBMCs. All receptors come from a woman in her twenties or thirties in good health and CMV-seronegative.

The genes are TRBV11-2 and TRBJ1-1, with 7 nucleotides matching TRBD1. With V trimmed by 2 bases and J by 1 base, 10 bases remained unmatched. Germline V gene data show CDR1 as SGHAT and CDR2 as FQNNGV. CDR3 length: 17 amino acids. CDR3 in amino acids: CASSLFRSYRGNTEAFF. The CDR3 DNA reads as TGTGCCAGCAGCTTATTTCGGTCATACAGGGGGAACACTGAAGCTTTCTTT. Together with reference TRBV11-2 and TRBJ1-1, the CDR3 gives the full variable domain: EAGVAQSPRYKIIEKRQSVAFWCNPISGHATLYWYQQILGQGPKLLIQFQNNGVVDDSQLPKDRFSAERLKGVDSTLKIQPAKLEDSAVYLCASSLFRSYRGNTEAFFGQGTRLTVV.

The chain employs TRBV27 and TRBJ2-5, with D possibly matching TRBD1 (5 bases). CDR1 is MNHEY and CDR2 is SMNVEV in the germline V gene (reference sequence). The length of the CDR3 is 15 residues. V was pared by 6 bases and J by 1 base, with 15 bases between. The DNA of the CDR3 is TGTGCCAGCAGCGGCATAAGGGGTCTCCAAGAGACCCAGTACTTC. Its protein product is CASSGIRGLQETQYF.

The chain recombines TRBV15 with TRBJ2-5; perhaps TRBD1 as D (5 bases). The V gene lost 11 bases and the J gene lost 5 bases, with 18 bases spanning the gap. The length of the CDR3 is 13 residues. Germline V gene data show CDR1 as LNHNV and CDR2 as YYDKDF (reference sequence). The CDR3 is CASQAGREETQYF. The CDR3 DNA reads TGTGCCTCCCAAGCAGGGCGAGAGGAGACCCAGTACTTC.

The chain recombines TRBV4-2 with TRBJ2-7, with TRBD2 matching 7 bases. The V gene end was trimmed by 1 base and the J gene end by 6 bases; junction bases not matched to a gene: 0. This CDR3 contains 12 residues. Germline lookup yields CDR1 LGHNA and CDR2 YNFKEQ. CDR3 bases: TGTGCCAGCAGCCAAGGCGGGAGCGAGCAGTACTTC. Translating it yields CASSQGGSEQYF.

The rearrangement joins TRBV15 to TRBJ2-1; 10 nucleotides match TRBD1. CDR3 length equals 17 residues. Germline trimming cut 3 bases from V and 8 bases from J; bases unmatched to any gene: 13. The V gene's germline CDR1 is LNHNV and CDR2 YYDKDF (reference sequence). The DNA for the CDR3 is TGTGCCACCAGCAGTTACCCGGGACAGGGGACTAGGGATGAGCAGTTCTTC. Encoded protein: CATSSYPGQGTRDEQFF. The whole variable domain, remainder taken from reference TRBV15 and TRBJ2-1, is DAMVIQNPRYQVTQFGKPVTLSCSQTLNHNVMYWYQQKSSQAPKLLFHYYDKDFNNEADTPDNFQSRRPNTSFCFLDIRSPGLGDTAMYLCATSSYPGQGTRDEQFFGPGTRLTVL.

This clone was found once. One junction end does not reproduce the germline sequence, and a read error may be involved. The sample has other DNA sequences that encode this CDR3 too. This chain connects TRBV6-5 to TRBJ2-1; no clear D. This CDR3 is 15 amino acids long. Germline CDR1 MNHEY, CDR2 SVGAGI. The CDR3 spells CASSYSKYFNNEQFF. The CDR3 bases are TGTGCCAGCAGCTACTCGAAGTACTTTAACAATGAGCAGTTCTTC.

The gene calls are TRBV2 and TRBJ1-6; D possibly corresponds to TRBD1 (6 bases). Germline V CDR1 and CDR2: SNHLY, FYNNEI. With 6 bases removed from V and 9 bases from J, the gap between germline ends came to 18 bases. This CDR3 has 15 residues. CDR3 bases: TGTGCCAGCAGAGCACGGACAGTCAGCGGTTCACCCCTCCACTTT. This codes for CASRARTVSGSPLHF. The variable domain in full, completed from reference TRBV2 and TRBJ1-6, reads EPEVTQTPSHQVTQMGQEVILRCVPISNHLYFYWYRQILGQKVEFLVSFYNNEISEKSEIFDDQFSVERPDGSNFTLKIRSTKLEDSAMYFCASRARTVSGSPLHFGNGTRLTVT.

CDR3 region: CSVTGTRSRRTLTDTQYF. The DNA for the CDR3 is TGCAGCGTTACCGGGACTAGAAGCCGACGTACTCTCACAGATACGCAGTATTTT. The chain employs TRBV29-1 and TRBJ2-3; TRBD2 agrees at 8 bases. The V segment lost 5 bases and the J segment 2 bases; nucleotides outside the gene matches: 18. The CDR3 is 18 residues long. Germline CDR1 is SQVTM and CDR2 is ANQGSEA.

The chain has TRBV19 and TRBJ1-1; no clear D gene. V lost 5 bases and J 3 bases, leaving 10 bases between the germline ends. From germline, CDR1 is LNHDA and CDR2 SQIVND (reference sequence). The CDR3 length is 13 residues. The CDR3 DNA sequence: TGTGCCAGTAGTCTCGGGTGGGACACTGAAGCTTTCTTT. Amino acids: CASSLGWDTEAFF.

The rearrangement uses TRBV5-1 and TRBJ2-7; D not resolved. This CDR3 has 14 residues. The V and J ends lost 0 bases and 7 bases respectively, with 14 bases between them. The germline V gene encodes CDR1 SGHRS and CDR2 YFSETQ. The CDR3 DNA follows: TGCGCCAGCAGCTTGGCCCGGTGGTCCGGTGAGCAGTACTTC. Encoded protein: CASSLARWSGEQYF. Drawing the rest from reference TRBV5-1 and TRBJ2-7, the complete variable domain is KAGVTQTPRYLIKTRGQQVTLSCSPISGHRSVSWYQQTPGQGLQFLFEYFSETQRNKGNFPGRFSGRQFSNSRSEMNVSTLELGDSALYLCASSLARWSGEQYFGPGTRLTVT.

The J gene is TRBJ2-5, the V gene TRBV28; TRBD1 might be the D (6 bases). The J call may be mistaken, given a closer DNA end match to TRBJ2-7. The V gene's germline CDR1 is MDHEN and CDR2 SYDVKM. The CDR3 is 15 amino acids. The CDR3 sequence is CAIEKTDSSYYEQYF. The CDR3, as DNA: TGTGCCATCGAGAAGACGGACAGTTCGTATTACGAGCAGTACTTC.

The chain recombines TRBV7-7 with TRBJ2-7; D is perhaps TRBD1 (5 bases). Trimming shortened V by 4 bases and J by 6 bases, and 19 bases separated the two germline ends. CDR1 is SSHAT and CDR2 is FNYEAQ in the germline V gene (reference sequence). The CDR3 is 15 amino acids. The CDR3 coding sequence is TGTGCCAGCAGCTCGGCGGTGGGGCAGTACGCCGAGCAGTACTTC. Its protein product is CASSSAVGQYAEQYF.

The V and J genes are TRBV5-4 and TRBJ2-7; D remains ambiguous. The CDR3 is 14 residues long. V was trimmed by 4 bases and J by 0 bases, leaving 11 bases between them. Looked up from germline, CDR1 is SGHNT and CDR2 is YYREEE (reference sequence). The chain's CDR3 is CASSPRDISYEQYF. The CDR3 nucleotides read TGTGCCAGCAGCCCGAGAGACATCTCCTACGAGCAGTACTTC.

A note on this clone: Different DNA sequences within this sample yield the same CDR3. This chain connects TRBV10-1 to TRBJ1-2, with TRBD1 as a possible D gene (5 bases). The CDR3 consists of 13 residues. CDR1 is WNHNN and CDR2 is SYGVQD in the germline V gene (reference sequence). Trimming took off 0 bases at V and 4 bases at J, with 6 bases between the two ends. CDR3 bases: TGCGCCAGCAGTGAGTCGGGGGGCTATGGCTACACCTTC. Translating gives CASSESGGYGYTF.

On this clone itself: The germline gene is not matched at one end of the junction; a read error may be the cause. The chain employs TRBV20-1 and TRBJ2-7, with a possible D match to TRBD1 (7 bases). Germline CDR1 is DFQATT and CDR2 is SNEGSKA (reference sequence). CDR3 length equals 9 residues. The CDR3 DNA sequence: TGCAGTGCTTGGGGGGACAGTTCCTTC. This translates into CSAWGDSSF.

V is TRBV9 and J is TRBJ2-7, with 11 bases fitting TRBD2. The CDR3 has 15 amino acids. Germline V gives CDR1 SGDLS, CDR2 YYNGEE. Trimming cost V 0 bases and J 6 bases; bases outside gene matches: 5. CDR3 DNA sequence: TGTGCCAGCAGCGTAGAACTAGCGGGAGTCAGCGAGCAGTACTTC. Amino acids: CASSVELAGVSEQYF.

The chain joins TRBV18 to TRBJ2-6, with D possibly TRBD1 on 5 matching bases. The ends were cut back, 0 bases at V and 2 bases at J, with 5 bases in the middle. The CDR3 has 15 residues. Germline values: CDR1 KGHSH, CDR2 LQKENI. CDR3 nucleotide sequence: TGTGCCAGCTCACCACCGACAGCTGGGGCCAACGTCCTGACTTTC. The encoded protein is CASSPPTAGANVLTF.

V usage is TRBV5-1 and J usage is TRBJ1-1; no definite D call. Germline V gene data show CDR1 as SGHRS and CDR2 as YFSETQ. The length of the CDR3 is 13 residues. V was trimmed by 6 bases and J by 1 base, leaving 10 bases between them. CDR3 sequence (DNA): TGCGCCAGCACCCTAGCGGGGAACACTGAAGCTTTCTTT. Amino acids: CASTLAGNTEAFF.

The V call is TRBV11-3, the J call TRBJ2-3, with TRBD2 as a possible D gene (5 bases). Per germline, CDR1 SGHNT and CDR2 YENEEA. With 2 bases removed from V and 7 bases from J, the gap between germline ends came to 10 bases. The CDR3 length is 13 residues. The CDR3 here is CASSLSGRNTQYF. The CDR3 DNA reads as TGTGCCAGCAGCTTAAGCGGCCGGAATACGCAGTATTTT.

This chain connects TRBV7-9 to TRBJ1-1, with TRBD1 identical over 11 bases. The junction had 3 bases not matched to a gene; V was cut back by 5 bases and J by 4 bases. This CDR3 has 14 residues. Germline V gene data show CDR1 as SEHNR and CDR2 as FQNEAQ (reference sequence). This CDR3 reads CASSPGQGATEAFF. In nucleotides, the CDR3 is TGTGCCAGCAGCCCAGGACAGGGGGCCACTGAAGCTTTCTTT.

The V gene is TRBV19, the J gene TRBJ2-5; the D gene is possibly TRBD2 (5 bases). The CDR3 has 14 amino acids. Germline values: CDR1 LNHDA, CDR2 SQIVND (reference sequence). V dropped 11 bases and J dropped 3 bases, with 19 bases sitting between them. DNA for the CDR3: TGTGCCCCAACCGGGGATACAGCAGAAGAGACCCAGTACTTC. This translates into CAPTGDTAEETQYF.

This clone was detected a few times. This sequence joins TRBV7-6 and TRBJ1-4; the D gene is possibly TRBD1 (6 bases). CDR3 length equals 16 residues. Germline assignment: CDR1 SGHVS and CDR2 FNYEAQ. V lost 4 bases and J 6 bases, leaving 18 bases between the germline ends. In DNA, the CDR3 is TGTGCCAGCAGCTCAGAGGGGGACCCTTACGATGAAAAACTGTTTTTT. This sequence encodes CASSSEGDPYDEKLFF.

The chain recombines TRBV5-4 with TRBJ2-7, with D perhaps TRBD2 (5 bases). This CDR3 contains 15 residues. Between the trimmed V and J ends, which lost 4 bases and 6 bases, there was a span of 20 bases. Germline CDR1 and CDR2: SGHNT and YYREEE (reference sequence). As DNA, the CDR3 is TGTGCCAGCAGCCGAGAGGGCCCGGCAACGGGCGAGCAGTACTTC. Protein product: CASSREGPATGEQYF.

The rearrangement uses TRBV5-1 and TRBJ1-4; D perhaps matches TRBD1 (6 bases). The CDR3 has 15 amino acids. From germline, CDR1 is SGHRS and CDR2 YFSETQ. V was shortened by 0 bases and J by 3 bases, with 9 bases between the two germline ends. CDR3 region: CASSLGGQPNEKLFF. CDR3 nucleotides: TGCGCCAGCAGCTTGGGTGGACAGCCTAATGAAAAACTGTTTTTT. Variable domain in full (rest from reference TRBV5-1 and TRBJ1-4): KAGVTQTPRYLIKTRGQQVTLSCSPISGHRSVSWYQQTPGQGLQFLFEYFSETQRNKGNFPGRFSGRQFSNSRSEMNVSTLELGDSALYLCASSLGGQPNEKLFFGSGTQLSVL.

This clone appeared a few times. The genes are TRBV7-2 and TRBJ1-1; D is unresolved. CDR3 length: 15 residues. V was cut by 1 base and J by 1 base, with 10 bases left in between. Germline V gene lookup returns CDR1 SGHTA and CDR2 FQGNSA. The CDR3 spells CASSLDPGGNTEAFF. The CDR3 coding sequence is TGTGCCAGCAGCTTAGACCCAGGAGGGAACACTGAAGCTTTCTTT. The whole variable domain, remainder taken from reference TRBV7-2 and TRBJ1-1, is GAGVSQSPSNKVTEKGKDVELRCDPISGHTALYWYRQSLGQGLEFLIYFQGNSAPDKSGLPSDRFSAERTGGSVSTLTIQRTQQEDSAVYLCASSLDPGGNTEAFFGQGTRLTVV.

This clone was observed once. The J gene is TRBJ2-7, the V gene TRBV19, with a weak D call TRBD1 (6 bases). Trimming removed 6 bases at V and 3 bases at J, with 15 bases between. The CDR3 has 14 residues. CDR1 and CDR2 (germline): LNHDA, SQIVND (reference sequence). CDR3 sequence: CASSDRAGDYEQYF. The DNA of the CDR3 is TGTGCCAGTAGCGACCGGGCAGGGGACTACGAGCAGTACTTC.

The chain couples TRBV6-1 to TRBJ1-1; D is undetermined. This CDR3 contains 14 residues. Germline CDR1 MNHNS, CDR2 SASEGT. Trimming cost V 5 bases and J 8 bases, with 18 bases left between them. CDR3 DNA: TGTGCCAGCAGTAGAAGGGAGAACCTTGGGGAAGCTTTCTTT. Its translation is CASSRRENLGEAFF.

The chain uses TRBV9 and TRBJ2-5, with 7 bases matching TRBD2. This CDR3 is 14 amino acids long. Germline CDR1 is SGDLS and CDR2 is YYNGEE. Trimming cost V 0 bases and J 5 bases; bases outside gene matches: 4. The CDR3: CASSVALAEETQYF. CDR3 sequence (DNA): TGTGCCAGCAGCGTAGCTCTAGCGGAGGAGACCCAGTACTTC.

The rearrangement joins TRBV9 to TRBJ2-1, with D possibly matching TRBD2 (6 bases). Per the germline V gene, CDR1 is SGDLS and CDR2 is YYNGEE. Trimming pared 4 bases from V and 1 base from J, leaving 9 bases between. This CDR3 comprises 14 residues. In DNA form, the CDR3 reads TGTGCCAGCAGCCTTGGGAGGTCCTACAATGAGCAGTTCTTC. This gives the protein CASSLGRSYNEQFF.

This clone was observed a few times. The J gene is TRBJ1-5, the V gene TRBV6-1; unclear D gene. The germline V gene encodes CDR1 MNHNS and CDR2 SASEGT. The CDR3 totals 14 residues. Trimming pared 4 bases from V and 1 base from J, leaving 8 bases between. CDR3 coding DNA: TGTGCCAGCAGTGTCGGGAGAAGCAATCAGCCCCAGCATTTT. Amino acids: CASSVGRSNQPQHF.